This TCR beta chain is from a study of CD8+ T cells in alopecia areata. Study details: Treated individuals took tofacitinib by mouth, 5 to 10 mg twice daily. Severity of treated patients was scored by affected scalp percentage. Study outcomes and limitations: Elevated clonality characterized lesional scalp relative to normal scalp, particularly in alopecia totalis/universalis. With tofacitinib ongoing, many expanded lesional clones persisted in both scalp and blood.

cDNA serving as the sequencing template came from extracted, reverse transcribed RNA. Produced via immunoSEQ multiplex PCR; TCRdb's table is partial and in-frame only. The sample contains around 120,000 clones, 61% of which appear only once. This clone turned up a few times. Its target is unknown. Per the germline V gene, CDR1 is SGHTA and CDR2 is FQGNSA. This CDR3 spans 15 amino acids. The J segment lost 3 bases and the V segment lost 4 bases, leaving 3 bases of the junction unmatched. As for treatment: oral pan-JAK inhibitor, 5-10 mg twice daily. This specimen was CD4+ T cells sorted from blood, taken at week 4, from a patient treated with tofacitinib. This clonotype was obtained from a human donor with alopecia areata. The chain is built from TRBV7-2 and TRBJ2-1, with 10 bases that match TRBD1. This chain's CDR3 is CASSSGTGDYNEQFF. The CDR3 region has the DNA TGTGCCAGCAGCTCCGGGACAGGGGACTACAATGAGCAGTTCTTC.